This T cell receptor beta chain was identified in a study of cytomegalovirus exposure and HLA in healthy donors. Points from the study as a whole: Some segments of the V type, notably TRBV6-2 and TRBV6-3, were excluded as indistinguishable. Most TCR sequences were rare, but some public TCRs occurred in many donors.

PCR was performed using 60 Vbeta and 13 Jbeta primers. Some clones are missing from TCRdb's copy, which holds only in-frame ones; the method was immunoSEQ multiplex PCR. The sample gives 55,000 to 65,000 clones, around 82% of which show up once; around 6% is in the top ten. The CDR3 loop spans 15 amino acids. Germline CDR1 is MNHEY and CDR2 is SMNVEV (reference sequence). V lost 3 bases, J lost 0 bases, and 12 bases lay in between. This clone was seen a few times. The target antigen is unknown. The sequencing sample was made of PBMCs. The V and J genes are TRBV27 and TRBJ2-7; maybe TRBD1 (6 bases). The TCR originated in a male donor in good health and CMV-seronegative. In nucleotides, the CDR3 is TGTGCCAGCAGTTTTGGGGGCCCAAGCTCCTACGAGCAGTACTTC. Amino acid sequence: CASSFGGPSSYEQYF.